The clone carrying this T cell receptor (beta chain) was observed a handful of times. Its antigen is not known. The data stem from a study of CD8 T cells in ankylosing spondylitis. Study-level findings and limits: A TCR beta motif made of several highly homologous variants seemed typical of ankylosing spondylitis blood. Certain motif variants had earlier appeared in reactive arthritis synovial fluid and blood. Disease-associated clones were reportedly significantly overrepresented in matched ankylosing spondylitis synovial fluid. CD8+ cells made up the disease-linked clones, which were relatively rare in peripheral blood.

In making TCR beta libraries, quantitative 5'-RACE with molecular barcodes was used. MiXCR was run by TCRdb on the 5' RACE reads, yielding one entry per CDR3 protein. This repertoire shows some 840,000 distinct CDR3 sequences, about 11% found once; its top ten account for less than 0.65%. Germline V gene data show CDR1 as SGHVS and CDR2 as FNYEAQ. CDR3 size: 12 residues. The V and J ends lost 8 bases and 5 bases respectively, with 10 bases between them. The specimen was blood, either unsorted or a sorted T cell fraction (not recorded which). The rearrangement uses TRBV7-6 and TRBJ2-1; TRBD2 might be the D (6 bases). The sequence derives from a male donor with ankylosing spondylitis. CDR3 coding DNA: TGTGCCAGCGCGGAGGGACACAATGAGCAGTTCTTC. This translates into CASAEGHNEQFF.